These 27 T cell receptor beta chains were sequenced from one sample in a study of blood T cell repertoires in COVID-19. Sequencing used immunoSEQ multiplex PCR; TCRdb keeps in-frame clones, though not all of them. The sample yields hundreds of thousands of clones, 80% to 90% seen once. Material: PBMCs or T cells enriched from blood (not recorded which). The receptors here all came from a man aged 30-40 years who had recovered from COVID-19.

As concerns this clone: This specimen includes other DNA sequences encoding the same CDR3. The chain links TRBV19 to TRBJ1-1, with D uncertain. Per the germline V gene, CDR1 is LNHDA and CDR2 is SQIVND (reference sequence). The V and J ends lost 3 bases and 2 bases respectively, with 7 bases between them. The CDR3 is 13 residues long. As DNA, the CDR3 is TGTGCCAGTAGTATCGCACTAAACACTGAAGCTTTCTTT. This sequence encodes CASSIALNTEAFF.

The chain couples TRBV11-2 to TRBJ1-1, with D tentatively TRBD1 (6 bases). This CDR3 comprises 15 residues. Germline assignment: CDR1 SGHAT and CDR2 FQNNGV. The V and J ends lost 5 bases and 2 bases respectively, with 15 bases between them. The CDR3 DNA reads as TGTGCCAGCAGCCCACGGACAGAAACTAACACTGAAGCTTTCTTT. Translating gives CASSPRTETNTEAFF.

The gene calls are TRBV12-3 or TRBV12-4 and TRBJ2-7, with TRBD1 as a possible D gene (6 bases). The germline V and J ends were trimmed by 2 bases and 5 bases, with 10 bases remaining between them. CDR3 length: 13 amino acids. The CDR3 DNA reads TGTGCCAGCAGTTTACAGGGGACCCACGAGCAGTACTTC. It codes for CASSLQGTHEQYF.

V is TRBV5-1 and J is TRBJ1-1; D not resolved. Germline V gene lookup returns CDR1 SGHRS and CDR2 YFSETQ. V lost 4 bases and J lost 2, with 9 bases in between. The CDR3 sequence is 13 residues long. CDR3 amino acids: CASSRNLNTEAFF. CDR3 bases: TGCGCCAGCAGCCGTAACCTAAACACTGAAGCTTTCTTT.

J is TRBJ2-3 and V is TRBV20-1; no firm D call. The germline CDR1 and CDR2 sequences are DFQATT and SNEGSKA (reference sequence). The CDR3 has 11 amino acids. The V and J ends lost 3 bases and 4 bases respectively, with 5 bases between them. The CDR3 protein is CSASSADTQYF. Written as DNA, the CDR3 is TGCAGTGCTAGCTCGGCAGATACGCAGTATTTT.

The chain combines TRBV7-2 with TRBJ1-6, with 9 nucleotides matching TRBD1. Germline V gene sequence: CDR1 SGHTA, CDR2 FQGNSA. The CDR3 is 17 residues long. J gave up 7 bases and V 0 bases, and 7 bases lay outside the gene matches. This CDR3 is CASSLAPTGGGNSPLHF. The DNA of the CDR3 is TGTGCCAGCAGCTTAGCGCCGACAGGGGGAGGAAATTCACCCCTCCACTTT.

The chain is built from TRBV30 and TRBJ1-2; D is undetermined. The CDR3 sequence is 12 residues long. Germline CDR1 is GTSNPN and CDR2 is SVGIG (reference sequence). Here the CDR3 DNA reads TGTGGTTGGAGTGGGGTAGCCTATGGCTACACCTTC. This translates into CGWSGVAYGYTF.

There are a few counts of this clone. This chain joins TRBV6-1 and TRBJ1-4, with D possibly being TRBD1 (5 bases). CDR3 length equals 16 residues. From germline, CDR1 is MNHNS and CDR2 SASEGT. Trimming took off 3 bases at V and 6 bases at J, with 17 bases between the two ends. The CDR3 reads CASSDHPGEEHEKLFF. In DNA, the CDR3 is TGTGCCAGCAGTGACCACCCGGGGGAGGAGCATGAAAAACTGTTTTTT.

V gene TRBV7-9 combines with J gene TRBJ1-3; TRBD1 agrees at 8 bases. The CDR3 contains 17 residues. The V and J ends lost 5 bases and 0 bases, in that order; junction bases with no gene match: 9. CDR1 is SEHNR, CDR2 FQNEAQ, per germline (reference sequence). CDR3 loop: CASSLGGTGGSGNTIYF. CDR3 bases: TGTGCCAGCAGCCTAGGGGGGACAGGTGGCTCTGGAAACACCATATATTTT.

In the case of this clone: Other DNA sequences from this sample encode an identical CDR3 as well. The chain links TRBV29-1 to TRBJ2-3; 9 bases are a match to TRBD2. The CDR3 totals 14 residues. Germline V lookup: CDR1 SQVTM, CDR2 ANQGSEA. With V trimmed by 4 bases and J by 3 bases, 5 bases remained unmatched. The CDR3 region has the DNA TGCAGCGTTGTTGGGACTAGCAGGACAGATACGCAGTATTTT. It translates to CSVVGTSRTDTQYF.

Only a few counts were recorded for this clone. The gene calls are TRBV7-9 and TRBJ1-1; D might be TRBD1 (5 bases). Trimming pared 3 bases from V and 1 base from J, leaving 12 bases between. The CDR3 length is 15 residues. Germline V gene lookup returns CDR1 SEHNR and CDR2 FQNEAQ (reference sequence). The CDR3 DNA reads TGTGCCAGCAGCTTGCCGGGGGGAACGAACACTGAAGCTTTCTTT. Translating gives CASSLPGGTNTEAFF.

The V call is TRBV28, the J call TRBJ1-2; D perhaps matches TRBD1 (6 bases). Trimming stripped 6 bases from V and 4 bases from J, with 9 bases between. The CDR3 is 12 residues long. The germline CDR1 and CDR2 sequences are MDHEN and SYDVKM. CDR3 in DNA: TGTGCCAGCAGGAGGACAGCCTATGGCTACACCTTC. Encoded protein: CASRRTAYGYTF.

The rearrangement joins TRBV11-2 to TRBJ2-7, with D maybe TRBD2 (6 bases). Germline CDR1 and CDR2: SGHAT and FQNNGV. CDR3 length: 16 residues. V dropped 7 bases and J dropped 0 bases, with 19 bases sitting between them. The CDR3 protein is CASTGTGGGNSYEQYF. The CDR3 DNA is TGTGCCAGCACCGGAACGGGCGGCGGGAACTCCTACGAGCAGTACTTC.

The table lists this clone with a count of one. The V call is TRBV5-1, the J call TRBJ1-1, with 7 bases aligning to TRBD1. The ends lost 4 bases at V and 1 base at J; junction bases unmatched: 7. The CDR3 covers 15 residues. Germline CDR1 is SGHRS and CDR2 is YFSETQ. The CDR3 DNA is TGCGCCAGCAGCCAAGGACAGGATCGGAACACTGAAGCTTTCTTT. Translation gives CASSQGQDRNTEAFF.

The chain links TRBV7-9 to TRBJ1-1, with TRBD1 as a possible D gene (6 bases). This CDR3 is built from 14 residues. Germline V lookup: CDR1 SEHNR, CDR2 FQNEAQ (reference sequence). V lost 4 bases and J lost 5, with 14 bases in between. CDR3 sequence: CASSSMTGITEAFF. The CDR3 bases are TGTGCCAGCAGCTCGATGACAGGAATTACTGAAGCTTTCTTT.

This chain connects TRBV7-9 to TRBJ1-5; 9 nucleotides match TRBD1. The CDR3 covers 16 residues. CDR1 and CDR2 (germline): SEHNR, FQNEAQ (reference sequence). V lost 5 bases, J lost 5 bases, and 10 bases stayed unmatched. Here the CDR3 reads CASSGPGTGMDQPQHF. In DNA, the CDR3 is TGTGCCAGCAGCGGCCCCGGGACAGGGATGGATCAGCCCCAGCATTTT.

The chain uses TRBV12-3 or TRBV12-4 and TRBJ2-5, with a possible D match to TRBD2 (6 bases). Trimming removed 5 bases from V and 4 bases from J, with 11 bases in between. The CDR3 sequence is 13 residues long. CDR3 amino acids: CASSPLGGETQYF. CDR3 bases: TGTGCCAGCAGTCCCTTGGGGGGAGAGACCCAGTACTTC.

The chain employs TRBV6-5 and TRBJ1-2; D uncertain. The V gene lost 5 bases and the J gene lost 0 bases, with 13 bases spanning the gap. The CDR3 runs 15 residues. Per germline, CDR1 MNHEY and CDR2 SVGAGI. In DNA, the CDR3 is TGTGCCAGCAGTCTCGACGGAGGGACTAACTATGGCTACACCTTC. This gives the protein CASSLDGGTNYGYTF.

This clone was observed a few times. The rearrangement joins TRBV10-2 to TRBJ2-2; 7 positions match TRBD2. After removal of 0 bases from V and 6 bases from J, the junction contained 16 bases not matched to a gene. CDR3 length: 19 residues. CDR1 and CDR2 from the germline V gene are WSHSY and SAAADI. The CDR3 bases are TGCGCCAGCAGTGAGTCGAAGGTAACCGTCCCGGGAGGACCCGGGGAGCTGTTTTTT. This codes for CASSESKVTVPGGPGELFF.

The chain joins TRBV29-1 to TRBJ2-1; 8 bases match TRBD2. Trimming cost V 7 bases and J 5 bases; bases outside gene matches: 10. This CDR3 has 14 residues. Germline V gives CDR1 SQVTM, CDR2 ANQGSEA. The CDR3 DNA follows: TGCAGCGCCCCCCCTAGCGGGTTTAACAATGAGCAGTTCTTC. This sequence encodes CSAPPSGFNNEQFF.

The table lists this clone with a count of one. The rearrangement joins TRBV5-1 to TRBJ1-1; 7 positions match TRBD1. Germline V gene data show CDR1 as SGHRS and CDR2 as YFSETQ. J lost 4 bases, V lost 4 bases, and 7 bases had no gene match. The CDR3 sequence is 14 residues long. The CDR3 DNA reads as TGCGCCAGCAGCGTAGGACAGGCTCCCACTGAAGCTTTCTTT. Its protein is CASSVGQAPTEAFF.

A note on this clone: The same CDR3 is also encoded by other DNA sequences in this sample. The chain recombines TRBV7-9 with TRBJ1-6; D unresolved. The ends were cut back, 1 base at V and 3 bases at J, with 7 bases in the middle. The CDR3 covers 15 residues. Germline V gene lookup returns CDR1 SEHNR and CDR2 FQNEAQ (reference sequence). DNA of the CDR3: TGTGCCAGCAGCTTAGACAGTAGCTATAATTCACCCCTCCACTTT. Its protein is CASSLDSSYNSPLHF.

CDR3 sequence reads: CASGLLGTSGRKSQETQYF. The CDR3 DNA reads TGTGCCAGCGGCCTTCTCGGGACTAGCGGGAGAAAGTCCCAAGAGACCCAGTACTTC. The chain is built from TRBV27 and TRBJ2-5, with 14 bases matching TRBD2. Germline CDR1 and CDR2: MNHEY and SMNVEV (reference sequence). The CDR3 runs to 19 residues. Losses at the gene ends were 8 bases for V and 1 base for J; bases not matched to a gene: 15.

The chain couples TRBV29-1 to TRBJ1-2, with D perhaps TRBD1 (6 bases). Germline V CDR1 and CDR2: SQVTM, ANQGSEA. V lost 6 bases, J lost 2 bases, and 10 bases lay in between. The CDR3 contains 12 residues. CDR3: CSVNRENYGYTF. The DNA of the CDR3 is TGCAGCGTCAACAGGGAGAACTATGGCTACACCTTC. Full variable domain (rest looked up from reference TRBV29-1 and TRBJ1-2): SAVISQKPSRDICQRGTSLTIQCQVDSQVTMMFWYRQQPGQSLTLIATANQGSEATYESGFVIDKFPISRPNLTFSTLTVSNMSPEDSSIYLCSVNRENYGYTFGSGTRLTVV.

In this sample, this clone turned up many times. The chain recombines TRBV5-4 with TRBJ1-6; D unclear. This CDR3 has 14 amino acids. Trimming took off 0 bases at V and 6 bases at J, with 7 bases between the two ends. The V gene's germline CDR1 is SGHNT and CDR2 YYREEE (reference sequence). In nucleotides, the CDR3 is TGTGCCAGCAGCTTGGAGGAGGGTAATTCACCCCTCCACTTT. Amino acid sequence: CASSLEEGNSPLHF.

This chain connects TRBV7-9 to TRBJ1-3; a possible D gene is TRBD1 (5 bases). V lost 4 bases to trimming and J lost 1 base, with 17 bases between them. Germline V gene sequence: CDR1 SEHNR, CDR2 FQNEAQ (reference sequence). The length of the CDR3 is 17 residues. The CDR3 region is CASSSGERTGSGNTIYF. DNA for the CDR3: TGTGCCAGCAGCTCGGGGGAGCGTACTGGGTCTGGAAACACCATATATTTT.

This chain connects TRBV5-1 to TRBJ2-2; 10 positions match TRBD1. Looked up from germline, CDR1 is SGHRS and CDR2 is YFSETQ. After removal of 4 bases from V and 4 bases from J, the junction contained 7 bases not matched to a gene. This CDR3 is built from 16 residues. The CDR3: CASSPRTGGTTGELFF. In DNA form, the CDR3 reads TGCGCCAGCAGCCCGAGGACAGGGGGGACCACCGGGGAGCTGTTTTTT.